The source of this TCR beta chain is a study of memory CD4+ T cells and cytomegalovirus serostatus. This clone came up a few times. The sort gate was single viable CD3+CD4+CD8-CD45RO+ cells for memory CD4+ T cells. Total CD4+ T cells were enriched by CD4 positive selection. Here immunoSEQ multiplex PCR was the method, and the copy in TCRdb shows in-frame clones only, minus some. The data hold 60,000 or so clones, with less than 85% observed a single time. With 7 bases removed from V and 4 bases from J, the gap between germline ends came to 13 bases. The CDR3 loop spans 14 amino acids. Germline lookup yields CDR1 SGHTA and CDR2 FQGTGA.

Sequenced material: memory CD4+ T cells from blood. The sequence came from an adult in good health and CMV-seronegative. Some clones in this sample may be carry-over from other donors' samples. The chain joins TRBV7-3 to TRBJ2-2, with no clear D. The CDR3 region is CASKGGPSTGELFF. The CDR3 region has the DNA TGTGCCAGCAAGGGCGGTCCGAGCACCGGGGAGCTGTTTTTT.